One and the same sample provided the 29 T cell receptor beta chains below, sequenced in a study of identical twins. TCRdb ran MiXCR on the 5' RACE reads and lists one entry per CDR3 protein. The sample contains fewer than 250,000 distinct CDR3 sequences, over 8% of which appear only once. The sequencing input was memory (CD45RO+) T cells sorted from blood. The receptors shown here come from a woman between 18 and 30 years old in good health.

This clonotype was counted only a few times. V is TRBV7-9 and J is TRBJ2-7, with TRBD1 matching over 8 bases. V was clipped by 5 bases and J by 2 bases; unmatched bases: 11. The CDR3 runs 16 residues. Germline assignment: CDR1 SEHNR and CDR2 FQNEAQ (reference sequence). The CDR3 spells CASSVGTGGRTYEQYF. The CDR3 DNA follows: TGTGCCAGCAGCGTAGGGACAGGAGGACGAACCTACGAGCAGTACTTC.

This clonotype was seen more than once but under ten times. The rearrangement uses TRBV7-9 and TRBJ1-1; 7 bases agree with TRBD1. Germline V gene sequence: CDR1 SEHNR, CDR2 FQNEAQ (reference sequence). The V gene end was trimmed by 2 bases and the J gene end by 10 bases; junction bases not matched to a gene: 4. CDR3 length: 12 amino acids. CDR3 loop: CASSLSGGRAFF. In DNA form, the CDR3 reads TGTGCCAGCAGCTTATCAGGGGGGCGAGCTTTCTTT.

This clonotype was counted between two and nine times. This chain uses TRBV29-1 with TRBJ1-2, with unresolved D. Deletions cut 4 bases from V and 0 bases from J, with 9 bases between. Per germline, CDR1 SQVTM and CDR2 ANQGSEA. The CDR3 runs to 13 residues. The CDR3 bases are TGCAGCGTTGTGGAACGGACTAACTATGGCTACACCTTC. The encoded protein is CSVVERTNYGYTF.

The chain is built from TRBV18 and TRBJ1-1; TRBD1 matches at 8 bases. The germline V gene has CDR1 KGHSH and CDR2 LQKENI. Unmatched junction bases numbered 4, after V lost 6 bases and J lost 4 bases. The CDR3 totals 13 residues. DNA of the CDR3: TGTGCCAGCTCCGACAGGGGACGCACTGAAGCTTTCTTT. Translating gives CASSDRGRTEAFF.

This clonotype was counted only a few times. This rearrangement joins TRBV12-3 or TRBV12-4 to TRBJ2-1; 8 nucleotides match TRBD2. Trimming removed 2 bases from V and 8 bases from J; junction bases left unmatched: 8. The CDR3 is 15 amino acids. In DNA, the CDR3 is TGTGCCAGCAGTTTAAGCGGGAGAGGATCATATGAGCAGTTCTTC. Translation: CASSLSGRGSYEQFF.

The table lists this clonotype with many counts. The CDR3 coding sequence is TGTGCCAGCAGCCCGCCGCCAATGCAGTTCTTC. This gives the protein CASSPPPMQFF. The chain recombines TRBV6-2 or TRBV6-3 with TRBJ2-1; D is uncertain. V was cut by 6 bases and J by 12 bases, with 12 bases left in between. Germline V gives CDR1 MNHEY, CDR2 SVGEGT. The CDR3 is 11 amino acids.

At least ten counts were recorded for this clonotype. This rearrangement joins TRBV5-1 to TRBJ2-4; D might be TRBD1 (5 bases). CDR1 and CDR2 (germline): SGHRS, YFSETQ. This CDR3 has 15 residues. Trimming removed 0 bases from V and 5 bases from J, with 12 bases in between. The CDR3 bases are TGCGCCAGCAGCTTGGCCCCCAGGGATGAAAACATTCAGTACTTC. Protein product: CASSLAPRDENIQYF.

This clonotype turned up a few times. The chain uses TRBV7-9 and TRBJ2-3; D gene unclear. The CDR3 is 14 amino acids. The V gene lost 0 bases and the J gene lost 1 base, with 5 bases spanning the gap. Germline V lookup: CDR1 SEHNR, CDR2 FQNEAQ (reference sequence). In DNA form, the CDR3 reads TGTGCCAGCAGCTTAGCCCAGGGCACAGATACGCAGTATTTT. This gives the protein CASSLAQGTDTQYF.

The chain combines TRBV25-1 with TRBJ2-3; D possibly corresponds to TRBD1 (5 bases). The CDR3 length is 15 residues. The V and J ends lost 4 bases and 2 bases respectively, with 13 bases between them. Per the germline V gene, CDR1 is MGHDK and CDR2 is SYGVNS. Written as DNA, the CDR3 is TGTGCCAGCAGTGCCTCAAGGGGCCTCACAGATACGCAGTATTTT. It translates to CASSASRGLTDTQYF.

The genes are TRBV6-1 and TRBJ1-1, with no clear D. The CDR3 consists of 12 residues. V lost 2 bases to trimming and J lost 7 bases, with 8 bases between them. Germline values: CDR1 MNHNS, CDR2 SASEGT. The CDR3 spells CASSEYGFEAFF. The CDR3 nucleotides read TGTGCCAGCAGTGAATACGGGTTTGAAGCTTTCTTT.

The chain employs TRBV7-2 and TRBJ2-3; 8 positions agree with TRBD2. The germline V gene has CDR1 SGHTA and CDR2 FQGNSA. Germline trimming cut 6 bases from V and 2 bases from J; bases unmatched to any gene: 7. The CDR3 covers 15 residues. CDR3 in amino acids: CASRPTSANTDTQYF. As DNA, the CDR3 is TGTGCCAGCAGACCGACTAGCGCCAACACAGATACGCAGTATTTT.

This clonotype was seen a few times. The CDR3 sequence is CSASGNSGANVLTF. Here the CDR3 DNA reads TGCAGTGCTAGCGGGAACTCTGGGGCCAACGTCCTGACTTTC. The chain employs TRBV20-1 and TRBJ2-6, with D perhaps TRBD2 (5 bases). Germline values: CDR1 DFQATT, CDR2 SNEGSKA (reference sequence). The CDR3 loop spans 14 amino acids. With 3 bases removed from V and 0 bases from J, the gap between germline ends came to 6 bases.

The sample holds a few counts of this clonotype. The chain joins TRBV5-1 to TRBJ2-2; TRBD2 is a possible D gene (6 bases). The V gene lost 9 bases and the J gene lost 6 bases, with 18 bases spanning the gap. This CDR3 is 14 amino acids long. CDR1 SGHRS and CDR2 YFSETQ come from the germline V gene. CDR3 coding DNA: TGCGCCACCCGACCTGGGGGGTCGTCCGGGGAGCTGTTTTTT. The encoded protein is CATRPGGSSGELFF.

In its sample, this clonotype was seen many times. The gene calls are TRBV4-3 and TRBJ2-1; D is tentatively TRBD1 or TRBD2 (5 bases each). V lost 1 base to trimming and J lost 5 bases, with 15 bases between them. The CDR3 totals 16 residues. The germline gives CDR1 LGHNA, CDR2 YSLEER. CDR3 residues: CASSQVGGDHDNEQFF. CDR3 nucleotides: TGCGCCAGCAGCCAAGTGGGTGGGGACCACGACAATGAGCAGTTCTTC.

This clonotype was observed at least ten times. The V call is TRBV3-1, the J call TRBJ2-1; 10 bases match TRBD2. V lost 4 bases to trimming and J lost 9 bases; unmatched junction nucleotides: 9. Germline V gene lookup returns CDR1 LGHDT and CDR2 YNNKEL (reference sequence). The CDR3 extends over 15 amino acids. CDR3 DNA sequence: TGTGCCAGCAGCCCTCCGCTCCTAGCGGGGGTTGAGCAGTTCTTC. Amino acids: CASSPPLLAGVEQFF.

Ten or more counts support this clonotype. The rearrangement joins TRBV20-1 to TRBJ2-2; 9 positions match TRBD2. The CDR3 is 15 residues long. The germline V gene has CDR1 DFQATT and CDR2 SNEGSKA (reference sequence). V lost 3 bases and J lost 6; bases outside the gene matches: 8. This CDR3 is CSASGREGLSGELFF. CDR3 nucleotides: TGCAGTGCTAGCGGGCGGGAGGGGTTATCCGGGGAGCTGTTTTTT.

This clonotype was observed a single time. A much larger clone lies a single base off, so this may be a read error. This CDR3 is CSAKGQFNQPQHF. The CDR3 coding sequence is TGCAGTGCCAAGGGACAGTTCAATCAGCCCCAGCATTTT. The chain recombines TRBV20-1 with TRBJ1-5; 7 bases map to TRBD1. V shed 6 bases and J 3 bases; nucleotides not matched to a gene: 5. The CDR3 contains 13 residues. Germline-derived CDR1 and CDR2 are DFQATT and SNEGSKA (reference sequence).

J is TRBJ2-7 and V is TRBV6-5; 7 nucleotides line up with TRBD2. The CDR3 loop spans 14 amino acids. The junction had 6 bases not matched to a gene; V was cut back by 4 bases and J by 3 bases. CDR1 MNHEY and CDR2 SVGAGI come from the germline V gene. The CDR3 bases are TGTGCCAGCAGTTCCCGGGACTACCTCTACGAGCAGTACTTC. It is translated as CASSSRDYLYEQYF.

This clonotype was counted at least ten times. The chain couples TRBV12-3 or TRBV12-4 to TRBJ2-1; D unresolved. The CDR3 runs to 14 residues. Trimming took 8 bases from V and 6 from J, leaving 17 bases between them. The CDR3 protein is CASGETKLPNEQFF. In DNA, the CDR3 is TGTGCCAGCGGTGAAACCAAACTCCCCAATGAGCAGTTCTTC.

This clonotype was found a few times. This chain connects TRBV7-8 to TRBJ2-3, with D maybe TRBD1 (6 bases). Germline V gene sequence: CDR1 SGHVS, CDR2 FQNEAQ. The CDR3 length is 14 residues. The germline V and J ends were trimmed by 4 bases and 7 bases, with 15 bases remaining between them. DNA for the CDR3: TGTGCCAGCAGCTCTTATAACAGGGAGAATACGCAGTATTTT. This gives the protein CASSSYNRENTQYF.

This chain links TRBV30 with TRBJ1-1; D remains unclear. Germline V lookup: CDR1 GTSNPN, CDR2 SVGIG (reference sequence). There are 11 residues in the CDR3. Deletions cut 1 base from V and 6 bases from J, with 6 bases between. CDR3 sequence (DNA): TGTGCCTGGAGTGGGCAGGCTGAAGCTTTCTTT. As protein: CAWSGQAEAFF.

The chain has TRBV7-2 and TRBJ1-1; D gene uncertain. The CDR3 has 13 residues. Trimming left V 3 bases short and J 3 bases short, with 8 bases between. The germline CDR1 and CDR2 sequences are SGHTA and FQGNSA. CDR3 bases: TGTGCCAGCAGCTTCTCCAAGGACACTGAAGCTTTCTTT. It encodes CASSFSKDTEAFF.

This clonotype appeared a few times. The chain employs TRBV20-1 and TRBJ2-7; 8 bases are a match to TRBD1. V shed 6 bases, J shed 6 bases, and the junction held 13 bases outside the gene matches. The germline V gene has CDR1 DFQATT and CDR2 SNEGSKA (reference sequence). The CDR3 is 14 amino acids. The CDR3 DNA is TGCAGTGCCCGACCCGGGACAGGAGCTTTCGAGCAGTACTTC. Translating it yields CSARPGTGAFEQYF.

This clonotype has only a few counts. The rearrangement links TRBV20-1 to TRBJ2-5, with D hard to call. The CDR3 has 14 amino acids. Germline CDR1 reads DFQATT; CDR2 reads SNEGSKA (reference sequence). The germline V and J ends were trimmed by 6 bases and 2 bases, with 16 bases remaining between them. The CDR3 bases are TGCAGTGCCTCGTCGCCATGGGATCAAGAGACCCAGTACTTC. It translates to CSASSPWDQETQYF.

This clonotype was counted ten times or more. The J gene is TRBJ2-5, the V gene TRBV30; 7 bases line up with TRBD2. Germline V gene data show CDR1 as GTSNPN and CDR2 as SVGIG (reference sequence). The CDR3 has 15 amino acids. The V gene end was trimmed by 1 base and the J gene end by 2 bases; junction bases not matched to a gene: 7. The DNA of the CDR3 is TGTGCCTGGAGTGGGGCTAGCGGTTATCAAGAGACCCAGTACTTC. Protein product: CAWSGASGYQETQYF.

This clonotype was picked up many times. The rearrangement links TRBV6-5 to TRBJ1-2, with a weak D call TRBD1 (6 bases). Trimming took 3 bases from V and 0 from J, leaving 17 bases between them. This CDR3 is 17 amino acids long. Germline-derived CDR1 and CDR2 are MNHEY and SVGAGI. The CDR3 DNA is TGTGCCAGCAGTTATCCGGGACACCACATAACTAACTATGGCTACACCTTC. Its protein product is CASSYPGHHITNYGYTF.

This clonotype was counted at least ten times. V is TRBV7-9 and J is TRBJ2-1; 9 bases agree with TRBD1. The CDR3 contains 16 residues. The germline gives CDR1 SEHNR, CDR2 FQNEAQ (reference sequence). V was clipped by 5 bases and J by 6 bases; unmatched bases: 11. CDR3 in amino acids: CASSPGQGERPNEQFF. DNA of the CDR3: TGTGCCAGCAGCCCGGGACAGGGAGAACGGCCCAATGAGCAGTTCTTC.

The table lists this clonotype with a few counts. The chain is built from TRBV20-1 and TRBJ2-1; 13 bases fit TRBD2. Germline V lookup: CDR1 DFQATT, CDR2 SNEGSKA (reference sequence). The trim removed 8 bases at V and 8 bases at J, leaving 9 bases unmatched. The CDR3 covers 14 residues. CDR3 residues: CSPYGGLAGDEQFF. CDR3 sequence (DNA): TGCAGTCCTTATGGAGGACTAGCGGGAGATGAGCAGTTCTTC.

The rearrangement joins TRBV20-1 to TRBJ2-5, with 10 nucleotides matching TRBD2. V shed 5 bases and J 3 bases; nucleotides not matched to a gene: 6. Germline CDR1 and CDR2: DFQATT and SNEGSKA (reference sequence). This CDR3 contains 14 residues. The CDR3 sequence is CSALRAGGEETQYF. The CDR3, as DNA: TGCAGTGCTCTACGAGCGGGGGGGGAAGAGACCCAGTACTTC.